Listed here is a single T cell receptor (beta chain). Its antigen is undetermined. This sample is part of a study of response to subunit inactivated influenza vaccine. One entry per CDR3 protein results from TCRdb running MiXCR on the RT-PCR reads. The repertoire has hundreds of thousands of distinct CDR3 sequences, 10% to 15% of them found once; the top ten carry around 13%. General study results and limits: Each seasonal influenza vaccination, the authors suggested, recruits few new T cells.

Trimming removed 7 bases from V and 0 bases from J, with 15 bases in between. This CDR3 spans 16 amino acids. The TCR originated in a man over 45 who received an inactivated influenza vaccine. Sequenced here: PBMCs from blood, sampled roughly 48 days after vaccination. J is TRBJ2-2 and V is TRBV12-3 or TRBV12-4; D is possibly TRBD1 or TRBD2 (6 bases each). Written as DNA, the CDR3 is TGTGCCAGCACCCAAATGGGGGGCTCGAACACCGGGGAGCTGTTTTTT. Translating it yields CASTQMGGSNTGELFF.